This T cell receptor (beta chain) was obtained from a study of CD8 T cells in ankylosing spondylitis. TCRdb fed the 5' RACE reads into MiXCR, producing one record per CDR3 protein. The data show 220,000 or so distinct CDR3 sequences, approximately 20% seen once. Regarding the study as a whole: A subset of motif variants has previously been described in the synovial fluid and blood of reactive arthritis. Ankylosing spondylitis blood appeared to carry a characteristic TCR beta motif of fewer than 10 highly homologous variants. Within matched ankylosing spondylitis synovial fluid, disease-linked clones were reportedly significantly enriched.

The CDR3 is made up of 14 amino acids. The V end lost 9 bases, the J end lost 0 bases, and 12 bases lay between the germline ends. Germline V gene lookup returns CDR1 LNHNV and CDR2 YYDKDF (reference sequence). This clonotype was counted between two and nine times. What it binds is unknown. This chain uses TRBV15 with TRBJ1-3, with D unclear. The sequence was collected from a male donor with ankylosing spondylitis. The sample comprised blood, either unsorted or a sorted T cell fraction (not recorded which). For the CDR3, the DNA is TGTGCCACGTCCGGTCTGAGCTCTGGAAACACCATATATTTT. It specifies CATSGLSSGNTIYF.